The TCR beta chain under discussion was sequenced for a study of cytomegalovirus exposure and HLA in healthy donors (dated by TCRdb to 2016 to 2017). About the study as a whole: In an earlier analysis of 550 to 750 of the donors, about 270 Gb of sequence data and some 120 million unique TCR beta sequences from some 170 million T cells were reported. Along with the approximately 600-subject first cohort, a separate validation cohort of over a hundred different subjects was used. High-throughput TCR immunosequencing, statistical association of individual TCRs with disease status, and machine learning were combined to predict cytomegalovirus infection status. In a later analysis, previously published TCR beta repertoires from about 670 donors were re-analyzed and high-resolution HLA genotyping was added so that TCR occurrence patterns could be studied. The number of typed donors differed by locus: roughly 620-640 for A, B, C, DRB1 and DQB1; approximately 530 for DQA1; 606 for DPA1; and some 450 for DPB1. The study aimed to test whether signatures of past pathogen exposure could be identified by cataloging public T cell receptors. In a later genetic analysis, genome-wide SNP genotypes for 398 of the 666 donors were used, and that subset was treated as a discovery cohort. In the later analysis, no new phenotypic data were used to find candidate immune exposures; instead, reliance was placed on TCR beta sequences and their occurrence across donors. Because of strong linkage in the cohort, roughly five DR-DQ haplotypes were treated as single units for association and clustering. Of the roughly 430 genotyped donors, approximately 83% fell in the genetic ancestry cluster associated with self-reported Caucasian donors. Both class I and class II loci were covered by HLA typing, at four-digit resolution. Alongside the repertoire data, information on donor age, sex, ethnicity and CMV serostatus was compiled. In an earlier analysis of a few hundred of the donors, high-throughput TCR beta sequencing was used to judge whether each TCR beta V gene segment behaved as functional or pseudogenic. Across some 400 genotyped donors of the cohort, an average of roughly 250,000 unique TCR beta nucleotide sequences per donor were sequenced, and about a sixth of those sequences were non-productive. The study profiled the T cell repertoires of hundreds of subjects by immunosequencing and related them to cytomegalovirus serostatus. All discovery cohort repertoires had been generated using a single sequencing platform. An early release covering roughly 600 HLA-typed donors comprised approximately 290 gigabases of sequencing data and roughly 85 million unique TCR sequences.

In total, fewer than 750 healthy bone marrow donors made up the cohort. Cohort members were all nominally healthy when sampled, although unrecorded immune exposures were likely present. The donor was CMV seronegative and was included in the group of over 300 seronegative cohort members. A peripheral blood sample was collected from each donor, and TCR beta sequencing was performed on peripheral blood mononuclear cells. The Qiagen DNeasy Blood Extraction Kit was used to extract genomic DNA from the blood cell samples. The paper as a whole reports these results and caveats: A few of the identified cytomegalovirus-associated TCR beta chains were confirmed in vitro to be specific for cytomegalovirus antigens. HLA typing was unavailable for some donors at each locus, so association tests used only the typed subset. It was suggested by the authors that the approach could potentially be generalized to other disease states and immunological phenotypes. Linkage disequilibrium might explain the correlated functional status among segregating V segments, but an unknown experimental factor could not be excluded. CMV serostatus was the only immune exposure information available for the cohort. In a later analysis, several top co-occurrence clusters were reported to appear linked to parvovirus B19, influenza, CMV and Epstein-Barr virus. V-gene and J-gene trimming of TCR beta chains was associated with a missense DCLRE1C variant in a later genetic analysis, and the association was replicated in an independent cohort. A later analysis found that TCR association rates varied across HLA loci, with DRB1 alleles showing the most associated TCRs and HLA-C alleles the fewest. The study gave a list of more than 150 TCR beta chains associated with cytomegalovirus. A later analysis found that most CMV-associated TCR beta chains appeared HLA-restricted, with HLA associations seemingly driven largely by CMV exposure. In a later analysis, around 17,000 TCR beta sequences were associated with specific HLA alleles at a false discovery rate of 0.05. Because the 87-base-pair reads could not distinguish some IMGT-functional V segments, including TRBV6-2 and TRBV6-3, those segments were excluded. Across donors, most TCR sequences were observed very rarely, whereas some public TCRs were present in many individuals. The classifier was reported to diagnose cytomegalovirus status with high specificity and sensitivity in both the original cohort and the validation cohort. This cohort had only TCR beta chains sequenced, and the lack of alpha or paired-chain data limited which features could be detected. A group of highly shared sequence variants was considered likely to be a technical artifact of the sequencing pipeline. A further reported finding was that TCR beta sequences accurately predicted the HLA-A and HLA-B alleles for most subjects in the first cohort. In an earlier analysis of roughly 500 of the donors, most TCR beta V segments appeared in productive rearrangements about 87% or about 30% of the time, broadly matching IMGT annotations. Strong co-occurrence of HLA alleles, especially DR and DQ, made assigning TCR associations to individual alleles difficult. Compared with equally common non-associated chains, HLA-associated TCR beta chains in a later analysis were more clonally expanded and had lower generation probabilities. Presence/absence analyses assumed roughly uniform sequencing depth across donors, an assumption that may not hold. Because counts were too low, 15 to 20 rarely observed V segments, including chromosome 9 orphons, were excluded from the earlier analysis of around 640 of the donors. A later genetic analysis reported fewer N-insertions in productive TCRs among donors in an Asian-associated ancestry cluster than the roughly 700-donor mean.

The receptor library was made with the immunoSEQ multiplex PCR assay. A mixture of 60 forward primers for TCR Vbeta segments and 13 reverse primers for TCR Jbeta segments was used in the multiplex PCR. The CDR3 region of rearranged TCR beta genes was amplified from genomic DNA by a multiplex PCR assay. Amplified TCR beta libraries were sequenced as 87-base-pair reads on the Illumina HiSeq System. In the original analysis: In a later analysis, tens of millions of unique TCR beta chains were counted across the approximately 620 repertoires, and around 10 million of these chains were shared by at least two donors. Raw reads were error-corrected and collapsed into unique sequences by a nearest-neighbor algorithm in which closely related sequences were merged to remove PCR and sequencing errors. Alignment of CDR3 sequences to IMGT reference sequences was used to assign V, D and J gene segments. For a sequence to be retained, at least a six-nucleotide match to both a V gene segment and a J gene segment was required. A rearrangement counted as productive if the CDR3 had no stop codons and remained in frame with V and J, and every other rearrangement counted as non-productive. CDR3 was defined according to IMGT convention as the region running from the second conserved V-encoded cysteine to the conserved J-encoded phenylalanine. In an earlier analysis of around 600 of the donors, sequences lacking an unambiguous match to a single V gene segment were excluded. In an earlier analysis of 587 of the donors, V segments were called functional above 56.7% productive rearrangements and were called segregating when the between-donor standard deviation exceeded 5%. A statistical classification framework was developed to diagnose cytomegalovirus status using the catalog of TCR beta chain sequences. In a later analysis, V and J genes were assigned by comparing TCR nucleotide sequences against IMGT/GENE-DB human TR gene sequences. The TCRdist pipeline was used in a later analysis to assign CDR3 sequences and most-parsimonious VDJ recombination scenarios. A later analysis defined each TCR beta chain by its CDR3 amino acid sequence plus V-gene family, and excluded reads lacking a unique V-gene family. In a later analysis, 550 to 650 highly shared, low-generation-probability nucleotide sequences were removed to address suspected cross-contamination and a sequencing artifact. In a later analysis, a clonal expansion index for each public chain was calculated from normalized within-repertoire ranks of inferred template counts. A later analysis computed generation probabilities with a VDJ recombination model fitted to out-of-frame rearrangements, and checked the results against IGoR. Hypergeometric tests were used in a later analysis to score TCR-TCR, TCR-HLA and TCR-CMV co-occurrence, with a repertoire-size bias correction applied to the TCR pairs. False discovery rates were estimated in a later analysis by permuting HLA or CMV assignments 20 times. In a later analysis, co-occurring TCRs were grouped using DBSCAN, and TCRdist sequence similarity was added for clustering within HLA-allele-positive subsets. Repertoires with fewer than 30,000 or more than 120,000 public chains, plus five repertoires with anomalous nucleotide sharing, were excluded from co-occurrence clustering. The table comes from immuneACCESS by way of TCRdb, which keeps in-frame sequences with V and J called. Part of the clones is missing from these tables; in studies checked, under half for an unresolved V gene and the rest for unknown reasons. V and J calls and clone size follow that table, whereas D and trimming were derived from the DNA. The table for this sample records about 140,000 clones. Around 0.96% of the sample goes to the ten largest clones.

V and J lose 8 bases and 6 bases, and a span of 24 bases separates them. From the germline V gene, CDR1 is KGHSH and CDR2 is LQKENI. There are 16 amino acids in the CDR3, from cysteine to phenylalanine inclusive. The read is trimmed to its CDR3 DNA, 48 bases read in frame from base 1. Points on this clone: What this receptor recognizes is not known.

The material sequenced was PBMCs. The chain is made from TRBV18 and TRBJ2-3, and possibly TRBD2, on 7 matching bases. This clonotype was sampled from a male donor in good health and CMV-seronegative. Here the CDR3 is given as CASKRDTGGSGDTQYF. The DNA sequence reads TGTGCCAGCAAAAGAGATACGGGGGGCTCCGGTGATACGCAGTATTTT.